The source of this T cell receptor beta chain is a study of cytomegalovirus exposure and HLA in healthy donors. Overall study: The same platform was used for the 120 or so validation repertoires as for the 600 to 700 first-cohort repertoires, as reported in a later analysis. Overall study results and limits: High specificity and sensitivity for cytomegalovirus status were reported for the classifier. Testing in vitro showed a few CMV-associated chains specific for CMV antigens. Cytomegalovirus association was listed for 164 TCR beta chains.

In this sample, this clone turned up once. Antigen specificity is unknown. Repertoires were generated with immunoSEQ multiplex PCR, while TCRdb's copy carries only in-frame clones and drops some. The table records 190,000 or so clones, more than 65% of them present only once. The CDR3 runs to 14 residues. J gave up 7 bases and V 10 bases, and 10 bases lay outside the gene matches. The germline V gene has CDR1 MDHEN and CDR2 SYDVKM. The source of this sequence is a woman in her twenties or thirties in good health and CMV-seropositive. The chain combines TRBV28 with TRBJ1-5, with 10 nucleotides matching TRBD1. The material sequenced was PBMCs. The CDR3 loop reads CATGGDRGFQPQHF. DNA for the CDR3: TGTGCCACCGGGGGGGACAGGGGTTTCCAGCCCCAGCATTTT.